This TCR beta chain was recorded in a study of blood T cell repertoires in COVID-19 (dated by TCRdb to 2018 to 2021). In terms of the full investigation: Samples covering the acute and convalescent phases of COVID-19 were provided by collaborators in the United States, Italy and Spain. Samples were obtained from the ongoing ImmuneRACE study (first 160 participants) and from some 1,300 subjects provided by 6 global collaborators. The dataset comprised deeply sampled blood TCRbeta repertoires from subjects exposed to, actively infected with, or recovered from COVID-19. The material from the prospective study consisted of cDNA or gDNA derived from T cells, B-cell-depleted T cells, or PBMCs. Where available, HLA class I and class II types were taken from metadata supplied by the sample provider and were not determined by assay-based typing. A freely available public database, intended as a resource for researchers studying the immune response to SARS-CoV-2, is where the repertoires were released. A de-identified subject ID, COVID-19 status, age in years and sex were almost always included in the sample metadata. Here is what the overall study found, with its caveats: Clinical and demographic metadata were provided uncurated, with the amount varying by source and participant.

TCRbeta CDR3 regions were amplified from genomic DNA using the immunoSEQ Assay, a bias-controlled multiplex PCR. As for how the authors treated the data: The number of nucleated cells in each sample was estimated by amplification of reference gene primers within the assay. To quantify the absolute abundance of each unique TCRbeta CDR3 rearrangement, sequence reads were collapsed and filtered. Productive Simpson clonality was computed per sample as the square root of Simpson's diversity index over productive rearrangements. Not all clones reach the TCRdb copy of this immuneACCESS table, which keeps in-frame sequences only. Checked studies attribute under half of the gap to unresolved V genes and leave the rest unexplained. V and J calls and clone size are given by that table; D and trimming were obtained from the DNA. Recorded for this sample are around 190,000 clones; 70% to 85% of them occurred a single time. The ten largest clonotypes hold 9.5% to 15% of the sample.

Whole blood was collected in K2EDTA tubes by collaborating institutions according to the institutions' own protocols. Collaborator samples were shipped for TCRbeta analysis as frozen whole blood, isolated PBMCs, or DNA extracted from either sample type. The CDR3 runs 14 amino acids, cysteine and phenylalanine included. CDR3 DNA only is kept here, 42 bases in frame from base 1. Based on the germline V gene, the CDR1 and CDR2 sequences are SGHTS and YDEGEE. V is shortened by 6 bases, J by 7 bases, and the region joining them spans 17 bases. Remarks on this clone: Its cognate antigen has yet to be identified. Per-nucleotide qualities are absent, and no much larger clonotype sits a single base away.

The clonotype was recovered from a woman aged 50 to 60 with acute or convalescent COVID-19. The sequenced sample was peripheral blood. The chain is encoded by TRBV5-8 joined to TRBJ1-5; the D gene is perhaps TRBD1, from 5 matching bases. This receptor carries the CDR3 CASNRGKDVQPQHF. The DNA reads TGTGCCAGCAACCGGGGGAAGGACGTACAGCCCCAGCATTTT.